These T cell receptor beta chains were read from a single sample in a study of OX40 agonist ivuxolimab in advanced cancers. Profiling relied on immunoSEQ multiplex PCR, and the TCRdb table lists in-frame clones only, not all of them. This sample carries about 79,000 clones, about 89% of them seen once, and the ten largest clones take roughly 13%. The sample here was CD4+ or CD8+ T cells sorted from blood, taken in a trial of the OX40 agonist ivuxolimab. These receptors were obtained from an adult with an advanced solid tumor such as melanoma, head and neck, liver or kidney cancer. Each CDR3 is given without its conserved first and last residue. The order of the fields is V gene, J gene, CDR3 protein.

V: TRBV7-9
J: TRBJ2-7
CDR3: ASSLGVGAYEQY

V: TRBV9
J: TRBJ2-5
CDR3: ASSPLAGGGETQY

V: TRBV6-1
J: TRBJ2-7
CDR3: ASSEDRYFDQY

V: TRBV13
J: TRBJ2-2
CDR3: ASSQRSGEAGELF

V: TRBV4-1
J: TRBJ2-1
CDR3: ASSQEPTSGVNEQF

V: TRBV28
J: TRBJ2-1
CDR3: ASSRQGARDEQF

V: TRBV2
J: TRBJ2-1
CDR3: ASSFSGSLFNEQF

V: TRBV18
J: TRBJ2-7
CDR3: ASSLAGAYEQY

V: TRBV7-9
J: TRBJ2-5
CDR3: ASSSRQGRETQY

V: TRBV6-4
J: TRBJ2-1
CDR3: ASSDGTSGNEQF

V: TRBV9
J: TRBJ2-5
CDR3: ASSVLDRGQETQY

V: TRBV2
J: TRBJ2-5
CDR3: ASRASIPKETQY

V: TRBV19
J: TRBJ1-2
CDR3: ASSPQGANLYGYT

V: TRBV6-1
J: TRBJ2-7
CDR3: ASSEGGSYEQY

V: TRBV4-2
J: TRBJ2-1
CDR3: ASSTTTSGGQF

V: TRBV14
J: TRBJ2-3
CDR3: ASSQVWADTQY

V: TRBV7-9
J: TRBJ2-1
CDR3: ASSPTSKVRFNEQF

V: TRBV11-1
J: TRBJ2-7
CDR3: ASSTQGDTHLHEQY

V: TRBV4-1
J: TRBJ2-1
CDR3: ASSHSDSSTNEQF

V: TRBV6-4
J: TRBJ2-3
CDR3: ASSAGLAGFTDTQY

V: TRBV5-1
J: TRBJ1-4
CDR3: ASSLGDSPSATEKLF

V: TRBV6-1
J: TRBJ2-3
CDR3: ASSEEPMGFTDTQY

V: TRBV11-2
J: TRBJ2-7
CDR3: ASSGGLAGGEQY

V: TRBV14
J: TRBJ2-6
CDR3: ASSPDSSGANVLT

V: TRBV10-3
J: TRBJ2-3
CDR3: AISEAGETDTQY

V: TRBV30
J: TRBJ1-2
CDR3: ALGQASGYT

V: TRBV7-9
J: TRBJ2-1
CDR3: ASSSGLSGEQF

V: TRBV7-3
J: TRBJ2-1
CDR3: ASSLNPRASGYNEQF

V: TRBV28
J: TRBJ1-3
CDR3: ASSTRDRGRNTIY

V: TRBV19
J: TRBJ1-1
CDR3: ASITGTGNTEAF

V: TRBV7-3
J: TRBJ1-5
CDR3: ASSLAWNQPQH

V: TRBV6-5
J: TRBJ1-2
CDR3: ASSYRANYGYT

V: TRBV9
J: TRBJ2-3
CDR3: ASSVFGGEDTDTQY

V: TRBV29-1
J: TRBJ2-7
CDR3: SVVSGQGYEQY

V: TRBV11-2
J: TRBJ2-2
CDR3: ASSPLWAGGNTGELF

V: TRBV5-6
J: TRBJ2-1
CDR3: ASSPLPTGFLYNEQF

V: TRBV7-9
J: TRBJ2-1
CDR3: ASQGRLAGGISYNEQF

V: TRBV28
J: TRBJ2-7
CDR3: ASSFSRGYEQY

V: TRBV11-3
J: TRBJ2-1
CDR3: ASRGKQLFEQF

V: TRBV7-2
J: TRBJ2-7
CDR3: ASSFQRDLGYEQY

V: TRBV19
J: TRBJ1-2
CDR3: ASMGGGQGAFDGYT

V: TRBV11-2
J: TRBJ1-4
CDR3: ASSLGQGAKLF

V: TRBV30
J: TRBJ2-7
CDR3: AWSGLAGRAYEQY

V: TRBV5-1
J: TRBJ1-2
CDR3: ASSFPPGQANYGYT

V: TRBV18
J: TRBJ2-4
CDR3: ASSPPVRAKNIQY

V: TRBV4-1
J: NA
CDR3: ASSPSERYEQY

V: TRBV6-1
J: TRBJ2-3
CDR3: ASAGATDTQY

V: TRBV19
J: TRBJ2-1
CDR3: ASSKASGSAYNEQF

V: TRBV9
J: NA
CDR3: ASSVDPAGVGYEQY

V: TRBV11-3
J: TRBJ2-7
CDR3: ASSLLTGNANEQY

V: TRBV4-1
J: TRBJ1-2
CDR3: ASSQPEGGGHT

V: TRBV6-6
J: TRBJ1-1
CDR3: ASSYQSGRNTEAF

V: TRBV4-1
J: TRBJ2-1
CDR3: ASSQDENEQF

V: TRBV2
J: TRBJ2-4
CDR3: ASNGYPKNIQY

V: TRBV19
J: TRBJ2-1
CDR3: ATQPGGSRTRQF

V: TRBV6-5
J: TRBJ2-7
CDR3: ASKAGTGYEQY

V: TRBV19
J: TRBJ2-7
CDR3: ASSIYHYYEQY

V: TRBV10-3
J: TRBJ2-3
CDR3: ATEASTDTQY

V: TRBV29-1
J: TRBJ2-3
CDR3: SVGGLAGEVASTDTQY

V: TRBV7-9
J: TRBJ2-7
CDR3: ASSSPGPFYEQY